Listed below are T cell receptor beta chains from one sample, sequenced in a study of metastatic and nonmetastatic thyroid tumors. MiXCR was used by TCRdb to re-call the PCR reads. This table holds 30,000 to 35,000 clones, under 25% found once. The material sequenced was tumor tissue. The receptors were sampled from a male donor with papillary thyroid cancer or a benign thyroid nodule (not recorded which). Some clones in this sample may be carry-over from other donors' samples. CDR3s include the opening cysteine and the closing phenylalanine or tryptophan. A D gene is named only where the DNA matches it firmly. Size values are once, few and many counts, or a class for expanded clones, and some rows have none.

.,TRBJ2-2,TRBV5-1,12,once,CASSGFAGDLFF,TGCGCCAGCAGCGGGTTTGCCGGGGATCTTTTTTTT
.,TRBJ2-3,TRBV20-1,14,many,CSATDRGGTDTQYF,TGCAGTGCCACGGACAGAGGCGGCACAGATACGCAGTATTTT
.,TRBJ1-4,TRBV20-1,15,.,CSALRGGTANEKLFF,TGCAGTGCTTTAAGGGGGGGTACAGCTAATGAAAAACTGTTTTTT
TRBD1,TRBJ2-6,TRBV12-3/TRBV12-4,17,many,CASGPGQGVSGANVLTF,TGTGCCAGCGGCCCGGGACAGGGGGTCTCTGGGGCCAACGTCCTGACTTTC
.,TRBJ1-4,TRBV5-1,15,many,CASSPGVGSGEKLFF,TGCGCCAGCAGCCCGGGGGTTGGTTCGGGCGAAAAACTGTTTTTT
.,TRBJ1-2,TRBV28,13,many,CASGSTANYGYTF,TGTGCCAGCGGGTCGACAGCTAACTATGGCTACACCTTC
TRBD1,TRBJ1-1,TRBV19,15,many,CASLTGTQPNTEAFF,TGTGCCAGCTTGACAGGGACGCAGCCGAACACTGAAGCTTTCTTT
.,TRBJ1-5,TRBV2,14,many,CASSEAKASQPQHF,TGTGCCAGCAGTGAAGCCAAGGCATCCCAGCCCCAGCATTTT
.,TRBJ2-7,TRBV20-1,12,many,CSVGQAAYEQYF,TGCAGTGTGGGGCAGGCGGCCTACGAGCAGTACTTC
.,TRBJ2-5,TRBV5-1,14,many,CASSLMQFQETQYF,TGCGCCAGCAGCTTGATGCAGTTCCAAGAGACCCAGTACTTC
.,TRBJ2-5,TRBV5-1,12,many,CASSPSAETQYF,TGCGCCAGCAGCCCCTCTGCGGAGACCCAGTACTTC
.,TRBJ2-1,TRBV20-1,15,.,CSARLIGAVDNEQFF,TGCAGTGCTAGACTTATCGGAGCGGTAGACAATGAGCAGTTCTTC
TRBD1,TRBJ2-7,TRBV6-1,16,few,CASSSDDRVSIYEQYF,TGTGCCAGCAGTTCCGACGACAGGGTGTCAATCTACGAGCAGTACTTC
.,TRBJ2-7,TRBV5-4,14,many,CASSLVERAHEQYF,TGTGCCAGCAGCTTGGTGGAGCGGGCACACGAGCAGTACTTC
TRBD1,TRBJ2-2,TRBV11-2,16,many,CASSSYGTGGGGELFF,TGTGCCAGCAGCTCCTACGGGACAGGGGGTGGCGGGGAGCTGTTTTTT
.,TRBJ2-1,TRBV6-2/TRBV6-3,12,.,CASSSRDDEQFF,TGTGCCAGCAGTTCCCGAGACGACGAGCAGTTCTTC
TRBD2,TRBJ2-1,TRBV6-1,16,few,CTSRRTSWGSYNEQFF,TGTACCAGCAGGAGGACTAGCTGGGGCTCCTACAATGAGCAGTTCTTC
TRBD1,TRBJ2-1,TRBV7-9,13,.,CASSTTGGVEQFF,TGTGCCAGCAGCACTACAGGGGGTGTTGAGCAGTTCTTC
.,TRBJ2-2,TRBV20-1,13,many,CSASQLSAGELFF,TGCAGTGCTAGCCAGCTTTCAGCGGGGGAGCTGTTTTTT
.,TRBJ1-1,TRBV6-6,15,few,CASSYSKGSDTGAFF,TGTGCCAGCAGTTACTCGAAAGGGTCGGACACTGGAGCTTTCTTT
.,TRBJ1-2,TRBV11-3,16,many,CASSLVPQGTNYGYTF,TGTGCCAGCAGCTTAGTCCCACAGGGAACTAACTATGGCTACACCTTC
TRBD1,TRBJ2-1,TRBV28,13,many,CASSSGQYNEQFF,TGTGCCAGCAGTTCGGGACAGTACAATGAGCAGTTCTTC
.,TRBJ1-1,TRBV20-1,16,.,CSATAMGIRSNTEAFF,TGCAGTGCTACCGCCATGGGGATACGATCGAACACTGAAGCTTTCTTT
.,TRBJ1-4,TRBV27,17,many,CASSPYSTGLKNEKLFF,TGTGCCAGCAGCCCTTACTCGACCGGACTGAAAAATGAAAAACTGTTTTTT
.,TRBJ2-1,TRBV11-1,18,.,CASSHAPTHPRGYNEQFF,TGTGCCAGCAGCCACGCCCCGACTCACCCTAGGGGTTACAATGAGCAGTTCTTC
TRBD2,TRBJ2-5,TRBV2,14,.,CASSDTGGQETQYF,TGTGCCAGCAGTGATACGGGGGGCCAAGAGACCCAGTACTTC
.,TRBJ2-7,TRBV27,12,few,CASSPRTGEQYF,TGTGCCAGCAGTCCCCGGACGGGCGAGCAGTACTTC
TRBD2,TRBJ2-7,TRBV28,14,.,CASRPSGSWAEQYF,TGTGCCAGCAGACCTAGCGGGAGCTGGGCCGAGCAGTACTTC
.,TRBJ2-7,TRBV4-3,14,.,CASREDPFTYEQYF,TGCGCCAGCAGAGAAGATCCGTTCACCTACGAGCAGTACTTC
TRBD2,TRBJ2-3,TRBV7-2,17,many,CASSLLAAGPRADTQYF,TGTGCCAGCAGCTTACTAGCGGCTGGGCCTAGGGCAGATACGCAGTATTTT
TRBD1,TRBJ1-2,TRBV20-1,14,.,CSASSGTGLYGYTF,TGCAGTGCTAGCTCCGGGACAGGCCTCTATGGCTACACCTTC
TRBD1,TRBJ2-5,TRBV2,13,many,CASRRGQRETQYF,TGTGCCAGCAGAAGGGGGCAGCGAGAGACCCAGTACTTC
TRBD1,TRBJ1-1,TRBV12-3/TRBV12-4,16,many,CASSFYTGGSKTEAFF,TGTGCCAGCAGTTTTTATACAGGGGGGTCAAAAACTGAAGCTTTCTTT
TRBD1,TRBJ2-7,TRBV7-3,17,.,CASSLGTGGTISYEQYF,TGTGCCAGCAGCTTAGGGACAGGGGGAACTATATCCTACGAGCAGTACTTC
TRBD1,TRBJ1-2,TRBV12-3/TRBV12-4,14,many,CASSPPGQYYGYTF,TGTGCCAGCAGTCCACCGGGACAGTATTACGGCTACACCTTC
TRBD1,TRBJ2-7,TRBV7-9,14,many,CASSPGTGLYEQYF,TGTGCCAGCAGCCCCGGGACAGGGCTCTACGAGCAGTACTTC